A single sample is the source of the 18 T cell receptor beta chains below, sequenced in a study of T cell repertoires in cytomegalovirus infection. These receptors lack a known antigen. TCRdb processed the reads anew with MiXCR; each CDR3 protein has one entry. This repertoire shows approximately 910,000 distinct CDR3 sequences, less than 40% found once; its top ten account for around an eighth. Sequencing used cultured CD8+ T cells from PBMCs, obtained from culture after CMV antigen stimulation. All receptors come from a human donor in good health (CMV status not recorded). Some clones in this sample may be carry-over from other donors' samples.

J is TRBJ1-1 and V is TRBV29-1; 10 nucleotides align to TRBD1. This CDR3 spans 16 amino acids. CDR1 SQVTM and CDR2 ANQGSEA come from the germline V gene. Trimming at V came to 3 bases and at J to 3 bases, leaving 10 bases not matched to a gene. The CDR3 DNA sequence: TGCAGCGTTGATGGCGACAGGGGGCGAAGGTACACTGAAGCTTTCTTT. Encoded protein: CSVDGDRGRRYTEAFF.

The table lists this clonotype with a few counts. The chain is built from TRBV6-2 or TRBV6-3 and TRBJ1-2, with no clear D. The length of the CDR3 is 13 residues. Germline V lookup: CDR1 MNHEY, CDR2 SVGEGT. V was clipped by 4 bases and J by 1 base, with 7 bases between them. The CDR3 sequence is CASSSFVNYGYTF. DNA of the CDR3: TGTGCCAGCAGTTCATTCGTTAACTATGGCTACACCTTC.

This clonotype was counted a few times. A read error is possible here, since a much larger clone lies one base away. The chain combines TRBV3-1 with TRBJ1-2; the match to TRBD1 covers 9 bases. Germline CDR1 LGHDT, CDR2 YNNKEL (reference sequence). V trimming: 4 bases; J trimming: 5 bases; junction bases outside the gene matches: 5. The CDR3 totals 14 residues. The CDR3 DNA sequence: TGTGCCAGCAGCCCCGAACAGGGGGCGTATGGCTACACCTTC. Amino acids: CASSPEQGAYGYTF.

The V and J genes are TRBV20-1 and TRBJ2-1; 8 bases are shared with TRBD2. The CDR3 runs to 15 residues. V lost 6 bases, J lost 0 bases, and 7 bases stayed unmatched. Per germline, CDR1 DFQATT and CDR2 SNEGSKA (reference sequence). The CDR3 sequence: CSARAGGRSYNEQFF. Written as DNA, the CDR3 is TGCAGTGCCCGGGCGGGGGGCCGCTCCTACAATGAGCAGTTCTTC.

This clonotype was detected many times. V gene TRBV6-5 combines with J gene TRBJ2-6; D is undetermined. The CDR3 runs to 17 residues. CDR1 is MNHEY and CDR2 is SVGAGI in the germline V gene. With 3 bases removed from V and 0 bases from J, the gap between germline ends came to 12 bases. CDR3 nucleotide sequence: TGTGCCAGCAGTTATCGAGGAGAAGGCTCTGGGGCCAACGTCCTGACTTTC. Its protein is CASSYRGEGSGANVLTF.

V gene TRBV2 combines with J gene TRBJ2-3; 8 positions match TRBD2. The V gene's germline CDR1 is SNHLY and CDR2 FYNNEI. The CDR3 length is 15 residues. V shed 6 bases, J shed 2 bases, and the junction held 7 bases outside the gene matches. In nucleotides, the CDR3 is TGTGCCAGCAGGGCTAGCGGGTGGGCCACAGATACGCAGTATTTT. This gives the protein CASRASGWATDTQYF.

This clonotype occurred a few times. J is TRBJ1-3 and V is TRBV25-1; 11 nucleotides agree with TRBD1. The V segment lost 0 bases and the J segment 7 bases; nucleotides outside the gene matches: 2. This CDR3 region has 15 residues. Germline CDR1 reads MGHDK; CDR2 reads SYGVNS. CDR3 sequence (DNA): TGTGCCAGCAGTGAATATGGGACAGGGGGGAACACCATATATTTT. It encodes CASSEYGTGGNTIYF. The complete variable domain, with remaining parts taken from reference TRBV25-1 and TRBJ1-3, reads EADIYQTPRYLVIGTGKKITLECSQTMGHDKMYWYQQDPGMELHLIHYSYGVNSTEKGDLSSESTVSRIRTEHFPLTLESARPSHTSQYLCASSEYGTGGNTIYFGEGSWLTVV.

V gene TRBV6-5 combines with J gene TRBJ1-2, with 7 bases fitting TRBD1. Germline V gene lookup returns CDR1 MNHEY and CDR2 SVGAGI. With V trimmed by 2 bases and J by 5 bases, 8 bases remained unmatched. The CDR3 is 15 residues long. The CDR3 protein is CASSYRGDSRYGYTF. Written as DNA, the CDR3 is TGTGCCAGCAGTTACCGCGGGGACAGCCGTTATGGCTACACCTTC.

The chain employs TRBV20-1 and TRBJ1-6, with TRBD1 as a possible D gene (5 bases). V gave up 3 bases and J gave up 1 base, with 13 bases separating them. The CDR3 has 16 residues. The germline V gene encodes CDR1 DFQATT and CDR2 SNEGSKA (reference sequence). The CDR3 region is CSASPGLPSYNSPLHF. The CDR3 DNA is TGCAGTGCTAGCCCGGGACTACCGTCCTATAATTCACCCCTCCACTTT.

The rearrangement links TRBV7-6 to TRBJ2-5, with 7 bases lining up with TRBD1. The J segment lost 0 bases and the V segment lost 2 bases, leaving 3 bases of the junction unmatched. CDR3 length equals 15 residues. From germline, CDR1 is SGHVS and CDR2 FNYEAQ. The CDR3 region has the DNA TGTGCCAGCAGCTTAATGGACAGGTACCAAGAGACCCAGTACTTC. Translation gives CASSLMDRYQETQYF.

V usage is TRBV12-3 or TRBV12-4 and J usage is TRBJ2-2, with 7 bases that match TRBD2. The CDR3 extends over 16 amino acids. The V gene end was trimmed by 7 bases and the J gene end by 1 base; junction bases not matched to a gene: 9. The CDR3 protein is CASNWDYGMNTGELFF. For the CDR3, the DNA is TGTGCCAGCAATTGGGACTACGGGATGAACACCGGGGAGCTGTTTTTT.

This clonotype has only a few counts. This rearrangement joins TRBV6-1 to TRBJ2-2, with 13 bases aligning to TRBD2. V gave up 3 bases and J gave up 3 bases; unmatched junction bases: 10. This CDR3 has 19 residues. Looked up from germline, CDR1 is MNHNS and CDR2 is SASEGT. The CDR3, as DNA: TGTGCCAGCAGTGATCCGACTAGCGGGGGGCACCTATACACCGGGGAGCTGTTTTTT. Amino acids: CASSDPTSGGHLYTGELFF.

V gene TRBV20-1 combines with J gene TRBJ1-2; D may be TRBD1 (5 bases). This CDR3 is built from 11 residues. V lost 3 bases and J lost 4, with 6 bases in between. CDR1 DFQATT and CDR2 SNEGSKA come from the germline V gene (reference sequence). The DNA of the CDR3 is TGCAGTGCTAGTGGGGCCTATGGCTACACCTTC. Translation gives CSASGAYGYTF.

This clonotype turned up a few times. The V gene is TRBV6-6, the J gene TRBJ1-1; D is uncertain. CDR1 is MNHNY and CDR2 is SVGAGI in the germline V gene (reference sequence). V lost 0 bases to trimming and J lost 2 bases, with 10 bases between them. The CDR3 contains 15 residues. The CDR3 here is CASSYSSAPNTEAFF. CDR3 bases: TGTGCCAGCAGTTACTCCTCAGCTCCCAACACTGAAGCTTTCTTT.

J is TRBJ1-1 and V is TRBV27, with a tentative D call TRBD1 (5 bases). The CDR3 totals 13 residues. CDR1 MNHEY and CDR2 SMNVEV come from the germline V gene (reference sequence). V lost 6 bases, J lost 6 bases, and 14 bases lay in between. The CDR3 is CASSIGRVSEAFF. The CDR3, as DNA: TGTGCCAGCAGCATCGGCAGGGTTTCTGAAGCTTTCTTT.

This clonotype turned up a few times. This chain uses TRBV7-9 with TRBJ2-6; D possibly corresponds to TRBD2 (5 bases). Germline values: CDR1 SEHNR, CDR2 FQNEAQ (reference sequence). This CDR3 is built from 17 residues. V was cut by 4 bases and J by 2 bases, with 15 bases left in between. CDR3 nucleotides: TGTGCCAGCAGCTCCAAGGCGGGCCGGGCTGGGGCCAACGTCCTGACTTTC. This sequence encodes CASSSKAGRAGANVLTF.

This clonotype was seen repeatedly, ten times or more. The rearrangement links TRBV5-1 to TRBJ1-6; 8 nucleotides align to TRBD1. The germline V gene encodes CDR1 SGHRS and CDR2 YFSETQ. Losses at the gene ends were 4 bases for V and 7 bases for J; bases not matched to a gene: 7. The CDR3 has 15 amino acids. The CDR3 spells CASSLRTGNNSPLHF. The CDR3 nucleotides are TGCGCCAGCAGCCTCCGGACAGGGAACAATTCACCCCTCCACTTT.

This clonotype showed up just a few times. The chain combines TRBV29-1 with TRBJ1-2, with a weak D call TRBD1 (6 bases). Germline values: CDR1 SQVTM, CDR2 ANQGSEA. There are 13 residues in the CDR3. The V gene lost 1 base and the J gene lost 8 bases, with 14 bases spanning the gap. The CDR3 reads CSVEGTAVGGYTF. The CDR3 coding sequence is TGCAGCGTTGAAGGGACAGCGGTCGGCGGCTACACCTTC.